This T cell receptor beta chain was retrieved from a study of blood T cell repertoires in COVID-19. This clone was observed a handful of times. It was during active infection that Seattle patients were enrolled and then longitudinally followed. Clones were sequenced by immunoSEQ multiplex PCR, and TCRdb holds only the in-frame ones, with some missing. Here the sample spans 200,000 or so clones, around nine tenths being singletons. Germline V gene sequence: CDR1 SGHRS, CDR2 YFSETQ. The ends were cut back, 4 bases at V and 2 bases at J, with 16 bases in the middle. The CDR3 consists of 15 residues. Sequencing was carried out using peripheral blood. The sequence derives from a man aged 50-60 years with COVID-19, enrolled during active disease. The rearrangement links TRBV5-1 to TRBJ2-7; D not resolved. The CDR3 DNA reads TGCGCCAGCAGCCGATACGGCGACATAGCCTACGAGCAGTACTTC. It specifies CASSRYGDIAYEQYF.